This T cell receptor delta chain is drawn from a study of Vδ1+ human thymocytes (dated by TCRdb to the late 2010s). General notes on the study: mRNA-level TRG and TRD CDR3 repertoires of highly purified Vdelta1+ thymocytes from young children were characterised as a data resource. Validation of the multiplex-based CDR3 amplicon strategy against 5'RACE-based CDR3 amplicon generation methods had been performed previously.

Thymic samples were depleted of alphabeta T cells, then CD3+ TCRVdelta1+ TCRVdelta2- thymocytes were FACS-sorted. The purity of the sorted Vdelta1+ thymocytes was between roughly 98% and 99.6%. Thymic specimens came from several paediatric patients undergoing corrective cardiac surgery, aged from about 5 days to 16 months. After the thymic tissue was dispersed, mononuclear cells were isolated using a Histopaque-1077 density gradient. The staining antibodies were anti-TCRVdelta1 clone TS8.2, anti-TCRVdelta2 clone B6, anti-CD3 clone HIT3a and anti-TCRalphabeta clone IP26. Overall study outcomes, separate from this receptor: Because unexpected Vdelta2 sequences could lead to misinterpretation of bulk repertoire data, the authors recommended using highly purified populations and single-cell validation. Many TRG clonotypes were found to be shared between donors (up to about 7x10^3), whereas TRD repertoires were found to be essentially private (max roughly 100 shared). In contrast to oligoclonal peripheral blood repertoires, thymic TRG and TRD repertoires appeared to be highly polyclonal with Gaussian CDR3 length distributions. Even though sort purity was high, roughly 20% of thymic TRD sequences were Vdelta2 (and few were Vdelta3), which was not the case for the peripheral blood Vdelta1+ controls. Because no clustering by age or sex was observed, donors were not stratified by these variables in the analyses.

This clone has a handful of counts. Its antigen is still unknown. No qualities accompany the bases; no much larger clone lies one base away. RNA extraction was carried out with the RNeasy mini kit, and reverse transcription was then done using Superscript III. Multiplex PCR was used to generate CDR3 amplicons, with pooled V-gene forward primers and a constant-region reverse primer carrying Illumina adaptor overhangs. After gel purification, the amplicons were indexed with Nextera index primers over roughly 8 extra PCR cycles and then purified using AMPure XP beads. Sequencing of the libraries was done on an Illumina MiSeq using paired-end 250 bp reads, dual indexing and a 20% PhiX spike-in. As for how the authors treated the data: Read quality was checked with FastQC, and TRG read pairs were merged using ea-utils fastq-join. Sequences were annotated with IMGT/HighV-QUEST, keeping only productive sequences with unambiguous V-gene assignment; clonotypes were defined by identical CDR3 sequence. VDJtools 1.1.1, tcR 2.2.3, Treemap and vegan Shannon diversity in R 3.4.4 were used for downstream analysis. Clonotypes were called again by TCRdb from the public reads via CATT, and duplicate nucleotide sequences were then merged into one entry. The authors' filters were not applied to this entry. This sample has 80,000 or so delta-chain clones in its table, and approximately 30% of those were observed once. Together, the top ten hold about 0.24% of the sample.

Trimmed from V: 0 bases; trimmed from J: 0 bases; junction bases lacking a gene match: 18. Per the germline V gene, TSWWSYY is the CDR1 and QGS is the CDR2. The CDR3 goes from the cysteine to the phenylalanine over 21 residues. Kept here is only the CDR3 DNA, which spans 63 bases and is read in frame from base 1. Source material: Vdelta1+ gamma-delta thymocytes from the thymus. The sample's cell subset or site label is to be understood as: FACS-sorted CD3+ TCRalphabeta- TCRVdelta1+ TCRVdelta2- thymocytes. The rearrangement joined TRDV1 to TRDJ1; 8 middle bases align to TRDD3. This sequence originates from a boy under two years old who had congenital heart surgery. CDR3 protein: CALGELIILSPAGGHTDKLIF. The bases read TGTGCTCTTGGGGAACTAATAATCCTCTCACCCGCTGGGGGACACACCGATAAACTCATCTTT.